The present T cell receptor beta chain was sequenced within a study of blood T cells in healthy people across ages. Comments on this clonotype: The antigen is unknown. A junction boundary mismatches the germline segment, possibly from a read error.

The CDR3 sequence is 19 residues long. In germline, CDR1 is SEHNR, CDR2 FQNEAQ (reference sequence). Next came a second PCR, run for about 6 to 11 cycles, which used a sample-barcoded 5' primer along with a J-beta primer mix. TCRdb passed the 5' RACE reads through MiXCR, listing each CDR3 protein once. The repertoire includes about 590,000 distinct CDR3 sequences, roughly 31% of them detected once, and about 15% sits in the top ten. Study-wide findings and caveats: It was the long-lived donors that had more naive CD4+ cells and higher diversity than aged donors. The percentage of naive T cells correlated strongly with TCR beta diversity.

The sequence was obtained from a woman older than 75 in good health. Sequencing was done on a sample of blood. The chain combines TRBV7-9 with TRBJ2-1, with 12 bases aligning to TRBD2. The J call may be wrong; the DNA end is better matched by TRBJ2-7. This CDR3 is CAGSHPTSGGPNSYNEQYF. In DNA form, the CDR3 reads TGTGCCGGCAGCCACCCGACTAGCGGGGGACCCAACTCCTACAATGAGCAGTACTTC.